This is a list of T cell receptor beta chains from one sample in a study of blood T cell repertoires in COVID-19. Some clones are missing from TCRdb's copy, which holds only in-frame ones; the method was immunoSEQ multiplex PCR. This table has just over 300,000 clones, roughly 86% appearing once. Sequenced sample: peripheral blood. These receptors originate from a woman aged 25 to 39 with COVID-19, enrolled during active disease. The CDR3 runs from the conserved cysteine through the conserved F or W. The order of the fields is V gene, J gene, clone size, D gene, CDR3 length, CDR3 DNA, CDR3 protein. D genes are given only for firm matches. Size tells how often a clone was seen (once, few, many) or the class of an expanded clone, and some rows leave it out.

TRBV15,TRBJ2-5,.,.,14,TGTGCCACCAGCAGAGCAGGCAACCAAGAGACCCAGTACTTC,CATSRAGNQETQYF
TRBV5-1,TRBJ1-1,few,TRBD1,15,TGCGCCAGCAGCTTGGTGGTTGGGACAGACACTGAAGCTTTCTTT,CASSLVVGTDTEAFF
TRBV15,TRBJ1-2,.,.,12,TGTGCCACCTGGGGGGAAGACTATGGCTACACCTTC,CATWGEDYGYTF
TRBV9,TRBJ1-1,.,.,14,TGTGCCAGCAGCGTAGCTGGGGCAAACACTGAAGCTTTCTTT,CASSVAGANTEAFF
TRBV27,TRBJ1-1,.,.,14,TGTGCCAGCAGTTACGGCCAGGGGAACACTGAAGCTTTCTTT,CASSYGQGNTEAFF
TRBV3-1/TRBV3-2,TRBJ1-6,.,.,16,TGTGCCAGCAGCCAAACCTGGAGCTCCTATAATTCACCCCTCCACTTT,CASSQTWSSYNSPLHF
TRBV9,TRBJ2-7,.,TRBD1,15,TGTGCCAGCAGCGTTCAACCGGGACAGGGGGCAAAGCAGTACTTC,CASSVQPGQGAKQYF
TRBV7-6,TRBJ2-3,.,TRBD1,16,TGTGCCAGCAGCTTCGGGACAGGGCATAGCACAGATACGCAGTATTTT,CASSFGTGHSTDTQYF
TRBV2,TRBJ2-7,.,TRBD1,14,TGTGCCAGCATTACGAAGGACAGGGACTACGAGCAGTACTTC,CASITKDRDYEQYF
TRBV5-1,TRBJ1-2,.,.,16,TGCGCCAGCAGCTTGGCGAAGGGGGGGAGCGGCTATGGCTACACCTTC,CASSLAKGGSGYGYTF
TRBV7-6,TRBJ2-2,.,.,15,TGTGCCAGCAGCCCGCGAGGACAGTCCTCCGGGGAGCTGTTTTTT,CASSPRGQSSGELFF